One sample yielded the 23 T cell receptor beta chains listed below, sequenced in a study of sequential checkpoint blockade in melanoma (dated by TCRdb to the late 2010s). Library creation used the immunoSEQ multiplex PCR assay. Drawn from immuneACCESS, this table holds only the in-frame rearrangements with V and J called that TCRdb kept. Clones are partly lost; checked studies trace under half to an unresolved V gene and leave the rest unexplained. Counted in this sample were more than 2,000 clones; nearly 15% of them appeared once. The ten largest clones represent approximately 13% of the sample. In light of the paper, this sample's treatment or condition label describes: randomized to nivolumab then ipilimumab (arm A) or the reverse (arm B). This specimen consisted of tumor tissue (inferred from file names), obtained from a patient given nivolumab and ipilimumab in sequence. These receptor sequences come from a human donor with melanoma.

This rearrangement joins TRBV7-5 to TRBJ1-2; the DNA was not used to check the table's D call, TRBD1. TRBV7-5 is classified as a pseudogene. The CDR3 is made up of 14 amino acids. In DNA, the CDR3 is TGTGCCAGCAGCCCGTCCTTAACAGGATCCGGCGAAACCTTC. This translates into CASSPSLTGSGETF.

The sample holds a few counts of this clone. The CDR3 DNA reads as TGTGCCATTCTCGGGACTACAGAGAACACTGAAGCTTTCTTT. As protein: CAILGTTENTEAFF. This rearrangement joins TRBV6-8 to TRBJ1-1, with a tentative D call TRBD1 (5 bases). V was shortened by 10 bases and J by 1 base, with 16 bases between the two germline ends. Germline lookup yields CDR1 MNHGY and CDR2 SAAAGT. The length of the CDR3 is 14 residues.

This clone is labeled as large. The chain recombines TRBV11-3 with TRBJ2-7; D is perhaps TRBD2 (5 bases). The CDR3 runs 15 residues. V shed 1 base and J shed 2 bases, with 12 bases lying between them. Germline CDR1 and CDR2: SGHNT and YENEEA. CDR3 region: CASSLGGPGAYEQYF. The CDR3 region has the DNA TGTGCCAGCAGCTTAGGAGGGCCCGGGGCCTACGAGCAGTACTTC.

This clone is medium-sized (0.01 to 0.1%) within its sample. The chain carries TRBV28 and TRBJ2-1; D is unclear. Germline V gene lookup returns CDR1 MDHEN and CDR2 SYDVKM. The CDR3 is 16 residues long. V shed 5 bases and J shed 0 bases, with 14 bases lying between them. CDR3 residues: CASSDVARSSYNEQFF. CDR3 coding DNA: TGTGCCAGCAGTGACGTTGCGCGTAGCTCCTACAATGAGCAGTTCTTC.

This clone ranks as large. The rearrangement joins TRBV19 to TRBJ1-1; D is uncertain. The CDR3 runs to 13 residues. Germline V gene lookup returns CDR1 LNHDA and CDR2 SQIVND (reference sequence). V was pared by 2 bases and J by 1 base, with 5 bases between. CDR3 DNA sequence: TGTGCCAGTAGTATAACGGGGAACACTGAAGCTTTCTTT. Translation: CASSITGNTEAFF.

The chain couples TRBV19 to TRBJ1-2, with D maybe TRBD1 (6 bases). The CDR3 is made up of 13 amino acids. Trimming stripped 5 bases from V and 2 bases from J, with 9 bases between. The germline V gene encodes CDR1 LNHDA and CDR2 SQIVND (reference sequence). In nucleotides, the CDR3 is TGTGCCAGTAGTCCCGGACAGAACTATGGCTACACCTTC. It encodes CASSPGQNYGYTF.

This clone occurred once. The chain recombines TRBV5-1 with TRBJ2-7; TRBD1 aligns across 10 bases. CDR3 length: 14 residues. CDR1 is SGHRS and CDR2 is YFSETQ in the germline V gene. V lost 4 bases to trimming and J lost 6 bases; unmatched junction nucleotides: 7. CDR3 DNA: TGCGCCAGCAGCCTGTCCCGGGACAGGGGCGAGCAGTACTTC. As protein: CASSLSRDRGEQYF. Together with reference TRBV5-1 and TRBJ2-7, the CDR3 gives the full variable domain: KAGVTQTPRYLIKTRGQQVTLSCSPISGHRSVSWYQQTPGQGLQFLFEYFSETQRNKGNFPGRFSGRQFSNSRSEMNVSTLELGDSALYLCASSLSRDRGEQYFGPGTRLTVT.

This clone is judged medium-sized. The V gene is TRBV18, the J gene TRBJ1-1; a possible D gene is TRBD1 (5 bases). Trimming pared 5 bases from V and 4 bases from J, leaving 8 bases between. Germline V gives CDR1 KGHSH, CDR2 LQKENI. This CDR3 is built from 12 residues. The CDR3 DNA reads as TGTGCCAGCTCATGGGGGGGCACTGAAGCTTTCTTT. This gives the protein CASSWGGTEAFF.

By its share, this clone is medium-sized. The chain joins TRBV19 to TRBJ1-5; D may be TRBD1 (5 bases). V shed 1 base and J shed 0 bases, with 7 bases lying between them. The germline CDR1 and CDR2 sequences are LNHDA and SQIVND (reference sequence). This CDR3 region has 15 residues. The CDR3 DNA is TGTGCCAGTAGTATAGTGGACATTAGCAATCAGCCCCAGCATTTT. Encoded protein: CASSIVDISNQPQHF.

This clone was picked up a small number of times. This chain links TRBV28 with TRBJ1-2; 7 bases agree with TRBD1. Germline CDR1 and CDR2: MDHEN and SYDVKM. After removal of 9 bases from V and 8 bases from J, the junction contained 15 bases not matched to a gene. The CDR3 sequence is 14 residues long. CDR3 sequence: CASKTGAAMEGYTF. In DNA form, the CDR3 reads TGTGCCAGTAAAACAGGGGCCGCGATGGAAGGCTACACCTTC.

The V call is TRBV28, the J call TRBJ2-3; the D gene is possibly TRBD1 (6 bases). Looked up from germline, CDR1 is MDHEN and CDR2 is SYDVKM. The CDR3 spans 13 residues. V was shortened by 3 bases and J by 7 bases, with 11 bases between the two germline ends. The CDR3 region is CASSLTQGYTQYF. The CDR3 region has the DNA TGTGCCAGCAGTTTGACACAGGGATATACGCAGTATTTT.

This clone came up a few times. J is TRBJ2-5 and V is TRBV11-3; D is unresolved. The CDR3 covers 14 residues. V lost 5 bases, J lost 2 bases, and 12 bases lay in between. Germline loops: CDR1 SGHNT, CDR2 YENEEA. The DNA for the CDR3 is TGTGCCAGCAGCCCAGACTGGAGTCAAGAGACCCAGTACTTC. It yields the protein CASSPDWSQETQYF.

The gene calls are TRBV5-1 and TRBJ2-4, with D tentatively TRBD1 (6 bases). CDR1 is SGHRS and CDR2 is YFSETQ in the germline V gene. V was pared by 0 bases and J by 6 bases, with 16 bases between. The CDR3 runs 16 residues. The CDR3 DNA sequence: TGCGCCAGCAGCTTGGCCGGACAGACAGAGGGAAACATTCAGTACTTC. The encoded protein is CASSLAGQTEGNIQYF.

This clone was detected a few times. The chain is built from TRBV14 and TRBJ1-2, with D hard to call. V gave up 8 bases and J gave up 8 bases, with 12 bases separating them. The CDR3 length is 11 residues. CDR1 is SGHDN, CDR2 FVKESK, per germline. Here the CDR3 DNA reads TGTGCCAGCTCACCACTTCAGGGCTACACCTTC. This codes for CASSPLQGYTF.

In its sample, this clone was seen a few times. The chain has TRBV10-2 and TRBJ2-5; 9 nucleotides match TRBD1. V lost 5 bases to trimming and J lost 1 base; unmatched junction nucleotides: 11. Germline V gives CDR1 WSHSY, CDR2 SAAADI. The CDR3 sequence is 17 residues long. The CDR3 DNA follows: TGCGCCAGCAGTCCCGGGACAGGGCGTATCGGCCAAGAGACCCAGTACTTC. It encodes CASSPGTGRIGQETQYF.

This chain links TRBV6-8 with TRBJ2-5; D gene uncertain. Germline V lookup: CDR1 MNHGY, CDR2 SAAAGT. V lost 0 bases and J 1 base, leaving 9 bases between the germline ends. The CDR3 sequence is 15 residues long. CDR3 sequence reads: CASSYSLISQETQYF. The DNA of the CDR3 is TGTGCCAGCAGTTACTCCTTAATTAGCCAAGAGACCCAGTACTTC.

This clone showed up just a few times. The genes are TRBV9 and TRBJ2-7, with unresolved D. Trimming shortened V by 4 bases and J by 1 base, and 12 bases separated the two germline ends. The V gene's germline CDR1 is SGDLS and CDR2 YYNGEE. This CDR3 region has 14 residues. CDR3 protein: CASSRLGSSYEQYF. Written as DNA, the CDR3 is TGTGCCAGCAGCCGCCTTGGGTCTTCCTACGAGCAGTACTTC.

In this sample, this clone is medium-sized. The chain links TRBV11-3 to TRBJ1-1, with D uncertain. Germline V gene lookup returns CDR1 SGHNT and CDR2 YENEEA. V was cut by 5 bases and J by 0 bases, with 10 bases left in between. This CDR3 contains 14 residues. The CDR3 nucleotides are TGTGCCAGCAGCCCCAGCTACCTGAACACTGAAGCTTTCTTT. Protein sequence: CASSPSYLNTEAFF.

Many counts were recorded for this clone. The genes are TRBV11-3 and TRBJ2-7; D remains ambiguous. Germline V lookup: CDR1 SGHNT, CDR2 YENEEA. This CDR3 contains 14 residues. V lost 1 base, J lost 4 bases, and 11 bases lay in between. The CDR3 protein is CASSLVGTQYEQYF. As DNA, the CDR3 is TGTGCCAGCAGCTTAGTTGGTACGCAATACGAGCAGTACTTC.

The V gene is TRBV4-1, the J gene TRBJ2-5; TRBD1 might be the D (5 bases). Germline V lookup: CDR1 MGHRA, CDR2 YSYEKL. The CDR3 runs 14 residues. V was cut by 0 bases and J by 5 bases, with 10 bases left in between. The CDR3 here is CASSQDYRTETQYF. In DNA form, the CDR3 reads TGCGCCAGCAGCCAAGACTACAGGACGGAGACCCAGTACTTC.

CDR3 in amino acids: CASSAPARGIYGYTF. CDR3 DNA sequence: TGTGCCAGCAGCGCGCCTGCTCGGGGGATCTATGGCTACACCTTC. The chain has TRBV11-3 and TRBJ1-2; possibly TRBD1 for D (5 bases). Trimming cost V 5 bases and J 4 bases, with 17 bases left between them. The germline V gene has CDR1 SGHNT and CDR2 YENEEA. The CDR3 is 15 residues long.

V gene TRBV5-1 combines with J gene TRBJ2-7; 8 bases line up with TRBD1. Germline CDR1 is SGHRS and CDR2 is YFSETQ. V shed 2 bases and J 13 bases; nucleotides not matched to a gene: 20. The CDR3 runs to 16 residues. The CDR3 reads CASSFGPGQGTFVQYF. The CDR3 DNA follows: TGCGCCAGCAGCTTTGGCCCCGGACAGGGAACTTTCGTGCAATACTTC. The full variable domain, rest sourced from reference TRBV5-1 and TRBJ2-7, is KAGVTQTPRYLIKTRGQQVTLSCSPISGHRSVSWYQQTPGQGLQFLFEYFSETQRNKGNFPGRFSGRQFSNSRSEMNVSTLELGDSALYLCASSFGPGQGTFVQYFGPGTRLTVT.

This clone appeared a few times. CDR3 sequence: CAGSIGGSTGELFF. CDR3 nucleotides: TGTGCCGGATCTATAGGGGGGTCCACCGGGGAGCTGTTTTTT. This chain connects TRBV28 to TRBJ2-2, with D possibly called TRBD1 or TRBD2 (6 bases each). Germline V gene sequence: CDR1 MDHEN, CDR2 SYDVKM. Trimming cost V 11 bases and J 4 bases, with 17 bases left between them. The CDR3 sequence is 14 residues long. The variable domain in full, completed from reference TRBV28 and TRBJ2-2, reads DVKVTQSSRYLVKRTGEKVFLECVQDMDHENMFWYRQDPGLGLRLIYFSYDVKMKEKGDIPEGYSVSREKKERFSLILESASTNQTSMYLCAGSIGGSTGELFFGEGSRLTVL.